A single TCR beta chain is shown here with its context. The antigen is unknown. The germline V gene has CDR1 GTSNPN and CDR2 SVGIG (reference sequence). The ends were cut back, 3 bases at V and 1 base at J, with 13 bases in the middle. This CDR3 has 16 residues. Sequencing was performed with immunoSEQ multiplex PCR; in TCRdb, only in-frame clones are kept and a portion is missing. The table lists 58,000 or so clones, about four fifths of them singletons. The sample originates from a study of identifying expanded T cells in peripheral blood. The study's findings and limits: Over approximately two and four weeks, about 16 and 20 clones changed, versus 1.2 between replicates.

What was sequenced was blood. The gene calls are TRBV30 and TRBJ2-6; the D call may be TRBD1 or TRBD2 (5 bases each). The receptor was isolated from a person aged 18-70 years in good health. DNA for the CDR3: TGTGCCTGGAGAAAATTGGGGGAGTCTGGGGCCAACGTCCTGACTTTC. This translates into CAWRKLGESGANVLTF.